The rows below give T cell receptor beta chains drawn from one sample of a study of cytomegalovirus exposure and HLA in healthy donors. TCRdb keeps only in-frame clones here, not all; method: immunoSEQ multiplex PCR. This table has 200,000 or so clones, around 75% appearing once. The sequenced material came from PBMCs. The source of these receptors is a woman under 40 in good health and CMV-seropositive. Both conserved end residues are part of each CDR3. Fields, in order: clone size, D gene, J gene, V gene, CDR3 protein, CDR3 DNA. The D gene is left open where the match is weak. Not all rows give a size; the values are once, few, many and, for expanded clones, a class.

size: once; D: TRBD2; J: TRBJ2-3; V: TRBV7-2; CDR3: CASSRAGGPPTDTQYF; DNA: TGTGCCAGCAGCCGGGCGGGAGGTCCCCCCACAGATACGCAGTATTTT
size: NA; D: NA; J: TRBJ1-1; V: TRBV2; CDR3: CAGHDGNTEAFF; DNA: TGTGCCGGGCACGACGGGAACACTGAAGCTTTCTTT
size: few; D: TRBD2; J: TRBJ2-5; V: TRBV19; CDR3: CASAWRGGLETQYF; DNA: TGTGCCAGCGCCTGGCGGGGGGGCCTGGAGACCCAGTACTTC
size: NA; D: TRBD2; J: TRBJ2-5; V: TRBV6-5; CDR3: CASSYSTSGQETQYF; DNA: TGTGCCAGCAGTTACTCGACTAGCGGGCAAGAGACCCAGTACTTC
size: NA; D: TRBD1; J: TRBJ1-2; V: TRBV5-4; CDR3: CASSYTGGSYGYTF; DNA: TGTGCCAGCAGCTATACAGGGGGAAGCTATGGCTACACCTTC
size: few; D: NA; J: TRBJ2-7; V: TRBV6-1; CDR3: CAISLVLSSYEQYF; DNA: TGTGCCATCTCCCTCGTGCTCAGCTCCTACGAGCAGTACTTC
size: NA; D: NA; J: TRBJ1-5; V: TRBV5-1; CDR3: CASSLDRDQPQHF; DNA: TGCGCCAGCAGCTTGGACAGGGATCAGCCCCAGCATTTT
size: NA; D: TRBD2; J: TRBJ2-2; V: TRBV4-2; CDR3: CASSQGGYGGGFGELFF; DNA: TGTGCCAGCAGCCAAGGGGGTTATGGCGGGGGGTTCGGGGAGCTGTTTTTT
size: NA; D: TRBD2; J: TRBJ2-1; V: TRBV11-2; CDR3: CASSLASGRAYEQFF; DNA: TGTGCCAGCAGCTTAGCTAGCGGGAGGGCCTATGAGCAGTTCTTC
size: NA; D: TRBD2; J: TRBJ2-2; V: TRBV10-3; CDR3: CAIRCLPLAGGSYYVTGELFF; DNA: TGTGCCATCAGATGCCTTCCTTTAGCGGGGGGGTCCTACTACGTCACCGGGGAGCTGTTTTTT
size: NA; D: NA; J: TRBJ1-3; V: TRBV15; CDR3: CATSSRVSGNTIYF; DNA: TGTGCCACCAGCAGCAGGGTTTCTGGAAACACCATATATTTT
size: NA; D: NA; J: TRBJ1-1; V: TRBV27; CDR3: CASSSGPTEAFF; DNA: TGTGCCAGCAGTTCGGGTCCCACTGAAGCTTTCTTT
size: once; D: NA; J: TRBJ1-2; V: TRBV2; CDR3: CASRKMGGADNYTF; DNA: TGTGCCAGCAGAAAAATGGGGGGGGCGGATAACTACACCTTC
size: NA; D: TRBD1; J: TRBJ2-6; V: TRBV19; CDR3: CASTTTGISSGANVLTF; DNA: TGTGCCAGTACCACGACAGGGATCTCCTCTGGGGCCAACGTCCTGACTTTC
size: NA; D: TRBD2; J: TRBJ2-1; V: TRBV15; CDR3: CATSRGLADTYNEQFF; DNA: TGTGCCACCAGCAGAGGACTAGCGGACACTTACAATGAGCAGTTCTTC
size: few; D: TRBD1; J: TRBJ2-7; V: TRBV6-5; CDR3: CASSRTGPEQYF; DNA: TGTGCCAGCAGCCGGACAGGGCCCGAGCAGTACTTC
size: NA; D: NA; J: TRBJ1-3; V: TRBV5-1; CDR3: CASSLDPGGNTIYF; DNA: TGCGCCAGCAGCTTGGACCCAGGCGGAAACACCATATATTTT
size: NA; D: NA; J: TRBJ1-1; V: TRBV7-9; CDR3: CASSPDGNLGAFF; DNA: TGTGCCAGCAGCCCTGACGGAAACCTAGGAGCTTTCTTT
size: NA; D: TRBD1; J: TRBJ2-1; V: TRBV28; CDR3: CASSLIGQGVRLGNEQFF; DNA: TGTGCCAGCAGTTTAATCGGACAGGGGGTACGCCTGGGGAATGAGCAGTTCTTC
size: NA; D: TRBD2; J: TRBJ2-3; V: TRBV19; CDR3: CASRTSGGPDTQYF; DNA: TGTGCCAGTAGGACTAGCGGGGGCCCCGATACGCAGTATTTT
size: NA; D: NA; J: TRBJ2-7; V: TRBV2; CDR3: CASIETSNEQYF; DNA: TGTGCCAGCATTGAGACTAGTAACGAGCAGTACTTC
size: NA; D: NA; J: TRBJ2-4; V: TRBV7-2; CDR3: CASSLDSGLKGDIQYF; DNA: TGTGCCAGCAGCTTAGATTCAGGACTGAAGGGGGACATTCAGTACTTC
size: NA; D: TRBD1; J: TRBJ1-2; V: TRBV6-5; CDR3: CASSYDRALGYTF; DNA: TGTGCCAGCAGTTACGACAGGGCCCTGGGCTACACCTTC
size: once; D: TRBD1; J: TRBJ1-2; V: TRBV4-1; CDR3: CASSQLGTGWTYGYTF; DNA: TGCGCCAGCAGCCAACTAGGGACAGGGTGGACCTATGGCTACACCTTC
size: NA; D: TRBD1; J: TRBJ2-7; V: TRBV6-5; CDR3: CASSYSPQGGSYEQYF; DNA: TGTGCCAGCAGTTACTCGCCACAGGGGGGCTCCTACGAGCAGTACTTC
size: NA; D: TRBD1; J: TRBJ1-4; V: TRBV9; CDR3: CASSVGGAGTANEKLFF; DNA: TGTGCCAGCAGCGTAGGTGGGGCGGGGACAGCTAATGAAAAACTGTTTTTT